Listed below are T cell receptor beta chains from one sample, sequenced in a study of CD8 T cells in Susac syndrome. TCRdb processed the immunoSEQ multiplex PCR reads anew with MiXCR; each CDR3 protein has one entry. The profile shows some 130,000 distinct CDR3 sequences, roughly 94% of them singletons. The source material was CD4+ T cells from PBMCs. The receptors derive from a human donor with multiple sclerosis. Each CDR3 is given with its conserved first and last residue. The D gene is left open where the match is weak. The size field is filled for only some rows; it gives once, few, many or a size class.

>TRBV7-2|15|TRBJ2-2|NA|NA
TGTGCCAGCAGCGCGACAGCGGTGAACACCGGGGAGCTGTTTTTT
CASSATAVNTGELFF
>TRBV2|17|TRBJ1-1|TRBD1|NA
TGTGCCAGCAGCCAAGACCGGGACAGACGTCTGAACACTGAAGCTTTCTTT
CASSQDRDRRLNTEAFF
>TRBV5-1|16|TRBJ1-3|NA|NA
TGCGCCAGCAGCTTGGAAGCGTTCGGCTCTGGAAACACCATATATTTT
CASSLEAFGSGNTIYF
>TRBV3-1|15|TRBJ2-1|NA|NA
TGTGCCAGCAGCCGACCTTTGACTAGGGGCAATGAGCAGTTCTTC
CASSRPLTRGNEQFF
>TRBV30|13|TRBJ2-7|TRBD1|NA
TGTGCCTGCCTTTGGGGGACAGGGAACGAGCAGTACTTC
CACLWGTGNEQYF
>TRBV5-1|16|TRBJ2-7|TRBD1|NA
TGCGCCAGCAGCCCCGGCCCGACAGGGGAATCCTACGAGCAGTACTTC
CASSPGPTGESYEQYF
>TRBV12-3/TRBV12-4|13|TRBJ2-7|NA|NA
TGTGCCAGCATGAGCCCTAACAGCTACGAGCAGTACTTC
CASMSPNSYEQYF
>TRBV2|15|TRBJ2-7|TRBD1|NA
TGTGCCAGCAGTTCTGACAGGGGATACGTCTACGAGCAGTACTTC
CASSSDRGYVYEQYF
>TRBV7-9|15|TRBJ2-1|TRBD2|once
TGTGCCAGCAGCCTGACTAGCGGGAGGGCCGGTGAGCAGTTCTTC
CASSLTSGRAGEQFF
>TRBV7-7|15|TRBJ2-1|NA|once
TGTGCCAGCAGCTTGGGGGGGGCGGGGCCCAATGAGCAGTTCTTC
CASSLGGAGPNEQFF
>TRBV10-3|15|TRBJ1-5|TRBD1|NA
TGTGCCATCAGTGTTGGCAGGGGGGGAAATCAGCCCCAGCATTTT
CAISVGRGGNQPQHF
>TRBV5-1|14|TRBJ2-1|NA|few
TGCGCCAGCAGCTTCCGTTGGGGGGACAATGAGCAGTTCTTC
CASSFRWGDNEQFF
>TRBV7-2|15|TRBJ2-2|NA|NA
TGTGCCAGCAGCTTATACGGGCCAGGGGCCGGGGAGCTGTTTTTT
CASSLYGPGAGELFF
>TRBV4-3|15|TRBJ1-1|TRBD1|NA
TGCGCCAGCAGCCGACGACAGGGAATGAACACTGAAGCTTTCTTT
CASSRRQGMNTEAFF
>TRBV30|14|TRBJ2-1|NA|NA
TGTGCCTGGAGTCTCGGGACCTTGGGGCATGAGCAGTTCTTC
CAWSLGTLGHEQFF
>TRBV12-3/TRBV12-4|15|TRBJ2-1|TRBD2|NA
TGTGCCAGCAGTCCCCTAGCGGGGGCGAACAATGAGCAGTTCTTC
CASSPLAGANNEQFF
>TRBV7-8|12|TRBJ1-3|NA|NA
TGTGCCAGCAGCAACCCTGGAAACACCATATATTTT
CASSNPGNTIYF
>TRBV12-5|15|TRBJ2-3|NA|NA
TGTGCTAGTGGTTTTCCTCGGTCGAGCGTAGATACGCAGTATTTT
CASGFPRSSVDTQYF
>TRBV5-1|14|TRBJ2-3|NA|NA
TGTGCCAGCAGCTTGGAGGGGAGCACAGATACGCAGTATTTT
CASSLEGSTDTQYF
>TRBV30|13|TRBJ1-1|NA|NA
TGTGCCTGGAGCTCGAGAAGGTACACTGAAGCTTTCTTT
CAWSSRRYTEAFF
>TRBV12-3/TRBV12-4|19|TRBJ1-3|NA|NA
NA
CASRPPGGRGFFGQGTIYF
>TRBV20-1|14|TRBJ2-5|TRBD2|NA
TGCAGTGCTTCTGCTAGCGGGAGAAAAGAGACCCAGTACTTC
CSASASGRKETQYF
>TRBV3-1|14|TRBJ2-7|TRBD1|NA
TGTGCCAGCAGCCCGGGACAGGCCCTCGGGGAGCAGTACTTC
CASSPGQALGEQYF
>TRBV12-5|16|TRBJ2-7|TRBD2|once
TGTGCTAGTGGCCGTTGGTCGGGGACTAGCGTCTACGAGCAGTACTTC
CASGRWSGTSVYEQYF
>TRBV18|13|TRBJ2-5|NA|NA
TGTGCCAGCTCACGGGGACAAGAAGAGACCCAGTACTTC
CASSRGQEETQYF
>TRBV5-1|14|TRBJ2-3|NA|NA
TGCGCCAGCAGCTCGTCTAGCACCACAGATACGCAGTATTTT
CASSSSSTTDTQYF
>TRBV3-1|14|TRBJ2-4|NA|NA
TGTGCCAGCAGCCAAAGGGACGGCGGTAACATTCAGTACTTC
CASSQRDGGNIQYF
>TRBV4-2|15|TRBJ1-2|TRBD1|NA
TGTGCCAGCAGCCAAGTCAAGGGGGACAGGTCTGGCTACACCTTC
CASSQVKGDRSGYTF
>TRBV6-2/TRBV6-3|15|TRBJ1-5|NA|NA
TGTGCCAGCAGTTACGCCGACGGGGGGCGGATTGTACAGCATTTT
CASSYADGGRIVQHF
>TRBV10-3|12|TRBJ2-7|TRBD1|NA
TGTGCCGTCCGGGACAGGGTAGGCGAGCAGTACTTC
CAVRDRVGEQYF
>TRBV28|13|TRBJ2-7|NA|once
TGTGCCAGTTCGGGGGCAGGGACGAGCGAGCAGTACTTC
CASSGAGTSEQYF
>TRBV29-1|14|TRBJ1-4|TRBD1|NA
TGCAGCGTTGACCCGGGACAGGGGAGTGAAAAACTGTTTTTT
CSVDPGQGSEKLFF
>TRBV5-1|12|TRBJ1-6|NA|NA
TGCGCCAGCAGCTTGAATGAGTCACCCCTCCACTTT
CASSLNESPLHF
>TRBV12-3/TRBV12-4|15|TRBJ1-6|NA|NA
TGTGCCAGCAGTTTATTGGGGGAGGGTAATTCACCCCTCCACTTT
CASSLLGEGNSPLHF
>TRBV7-2|14|TRBJ2-7|NA|NA
TGTGCCAGCAGCTTAGCGGAGGGGGCCTACGAGCAGTACTTC
CASSLAEGAYEQYF
>TRBV5-4|12|TRBJ1-1|NA|NA
TGTGCCAGCAGCCTCGAGACAGGTGAAGCTTTCTTT
CASSLETGEAFF
>TRBV6-5|13|TRBJ1-3|NA|NA
TGTGCCAGCAGTGACAGCTTTGGAAACACCATATATTTT
CASSDSFGNTIYF
>TRBV7-9|15|TRBJ2-5|NA|NA
TGTGCCAGCAGCTTTGGGGCAGGGGAGGAAGAGACCCAGTACTTC
CASSFGAGEEETQYF
>TRBV5-1|14|TRBJ1-3|NA|NA
TGCGCCAGCAGGGAGGGAGTCTTCGGAAACACCATATATTTT
CASREGVFGNTIYF
>TRBV29-1|16|TRBJ1-1|NA|NA
TGCAGCGTTGCCCAAAGGACCCCGGCAATGAACACTGAAGCTTTCTTT
CSVAQRTPAMNTEAFF
>TRBV9|16|TRBJ2-5|NA|once
TGTGCCAGCAGCGTAGCCCCTAGCGCGAGTGGAGAGACCCAGTACTTC
CASSVAPSASGETQYF
>TRBV9|18|TRBJ2-7|NA|NA
TGTGCCAGCAGCGTAGCCCCCTTATTGGCGGGTGGGCCTAACGAGCAGTACTTC
CASSVAPLLAGGPNEQYF
>TRBV11-2|16|TRBJ2-2|NA|NA
TGTGCCAGCAGCTCTGAACTAGATTTGGTCACCGGGGAGCTGTTTTTT
CASSSELDLVTGELFF
>TRBV23-1|14|TRBJ2-1|NA|once
TGCGCCAGCAGCCAGCGTCTACCCTACAATGAGCAGTTCTTC
CASSQRLPYNEQFF
>TRBV7-3|15|TRBJ2-3|NA|NA
TGTGCCAGCAGCTTCACACCCGGACAGTCAGATACGCAGTATTTT
CASSFTPGQSDTQYF
>TRBV6-1|13|TRBJ1-1|NA|NA
TGTGCCAGCAGTGAAGCGCGGGGGACTGAAGCTTTCTTT
CASSEARGTEAFF